The rows below give T cell receptor beta chains drawn from one sample of a study of graft-versus-host responses after intestinal transplantation. The table came from immunoSEQ multiplex PCR; TCRdb's copy has only in-frame clones and leaves some out. The table shows 95,000 to 150,000 clones, with approximately 92% occurring only once. No antigens are known for them. This material consisted of unstimulated CD4+ T cells sorted from spleen or lymph node cells, taken before intestinal transplant. The receptor set was obtained from a human donor who received an intestinal transplant. CDR3s include the opening cysteine and the closing phenylalanine or tryptophan. A D gene is named only where the DNA matches it firmly. Rows may omit the clone size; those that give it use once, few, many or a size class.

j_gene: TRBJ2-3
d_gene: .
abundance: .
v_gene: TRBV6-5
CDR3nt: TGTGCCAGCAGCCAGCGGGTTCCCTACACAGATACGCAGTATTTT
CDR3aa: CASSQRVPYTDTQYF

j_gene: TRBJ1-1
d_gene: .
abundance: .
v_gene: TRBV6-5
CDR3nt: TGTGCCAGCAGTTACTCGATGAACACTGAAGCTTTCTTT
CDR3aa: CASSYSMNTEAFF

j_gene: TRBJ2-5
d_gene: .
abundance: .
v_gene: TRBV5-5
CDR3nt: TGTGCCAGCAGCGCCACAGGGAATCAAGAGACCCAGTACTTC
CDR3aa: CASSATGNQETQYF

j_gene: TRBJ1-5
d_gene: TRBD1
abundance: .
v_gene: TRBV27
CDR3nt: TGTGCCAGCAGTCCGCGGACAGGGAGTGTCGATCAGCCCCAGCATTTT
CDR3aa: CASSPRTGSVDQPQHF

j_gene: TRBJ1-1
d_gene: TRBD1
abundance: .
v_gene: TRBV6-1
CDR3nt: TGTGCCAGCAGACTTCCGGGGGCAGGGGGAACTGAAGCTTTCTTT
CDR3aa: CASRLPGAGGTEAFF

j_gene: TRBJ1-1
d_gene: TRBD1
abundance: once
v_gene: TRBV28
CDR3nt: TGTGCCAGCAACCCCGGGGTCAGGGGGTACACTGAAGCTTTCTTT
CDR3aa: CASNPGVRGYTEAFF

j_gene: TRBJ2-7
d_gene: TRBD1
abundance: few
v_gene: TRBV10-3
CDR3nt: TGTGCCACCGTCGGGACAGGGGGTCACGAGCAGTACTTC
CDR3aa: CATVGTGGHEQYF

j_gene: TRBJ2-3
d_gene: .
abundance: .
v_gene: TRBV9
CDR3nt: TGTGCCAGCAGCCCCCAAACCGGGACTCTGTCAGGGTTAGATACGCAGTATTTT
CDR3aa: CASSPQTGTLSGLDTQYF

j_gene: TRBJ2-7
d_gene: .
abundance: .
v_gene: TRBV7-8
CDR3nt: TGTGCCAGCAGCTTACAACCCCGGGGTTCCTACGAGCAGTACTTC
CDR3aa: CASSLQPRGSYEQYF

j_gene: TRBJ2-7
d_gene: TRBD2
abundance: .
v_gene: TRBV5-1
CDR3nt: TGCGCCAGCAGCTGGGGGGGGACCGGTCCCTACGAGCAGTACTTC
CDR3aa: CASSWGGTGPYEQYF

j_gene: TRBJ2-7
d_gene: .
abundance: .
v_gene: TRBV2
CDR3nt: TGTGCCAGCAGTATCCGTCTCGAGCAGTACTTC
CDR3aa: CASSIRLEQYF

j_gene: TRBJ2-7
d_gene: TRBD1
abundance: .
v_gene: TRBV5-1
CDR3nt: TGCGCCAGCAGCTTGGGACAGGGGGGGTACGAGCAGTACTTC
CDR3aa: CASSLGQGGYEQYF

j_gene: TRBJ2-7
d_gene: TRBD2
abundance: .
v_gene: TRBV5-1
CDR3nt: TGCGCCAGCAGCTTGGGGCCGGGCGGGGGCTCCTACGAGCAGTACTTC
CDR3aa: CASSLGPGGGSYEQYF

j_gene: TRBJ2-7
d_gene: .
abundance: once
v_gene: TRBV27
CDR3nt: TGTGCCAGCAGCACCCCCCACCAGGGCCTTAGCTCCTACGAGCAGTACTTC
CDR3aa: CASSTPHQGLSSYEQYF

j_gene: TRBJ2-1
d_gene: TRBD1
abundance: .
v_gene: TRBV5-1
CDR3nt: TGCGCCAGCAGCTTGACAGGGGGCTCCTACAATGAGCAGTTCTTC
CDR3aa: CASSLTGGSYNEQFF

j_gene: TRBJ2-1
d_gene: TRBD1
abundance: .
v_gene: TRBV10-3
CDR3nt: TGTGCCATCAGTGTGCCCGGGACAGGGGCATACAATGAGCAGTTCTTC
CDR3aa: CAISVPGTGAYNEQFF

j_gene: TRBJ2-7
d_gene: .
abundance: .
v_gene: TRBV11-2
CDR3nt: TGTGCCAGCAGCTTAGGGGCGGGAAAAGGCGAGCAGTACTTC
CDR3aa: CASSLGAGKGEQYF

j_gene: TRBJ2-7
d_gene: .
abundance: .
v_gene: TRBV19
CDR3nt: TGTGCCAGTAGTTCAAGAGGGGATCTACGCGAGCAGTACTTC
CDR3aa: CASSSRGDLREQYF

j_gene: TRBJ1-4
d_gene: .
abundance: .
v_gene: TRBV11-2
CDR3nt: TGTGCCAGCAGCCCCAGTGAAAAAGAAAAACTGTTTTTT
CDR3aa: CASSPSEKEKLFF

j_gene: TRBJ2-1
d_gene: TRBD2
abundance: .
v_gene: TRBV5-8
CDR3nt: TGTGCCAGCAGCCACGGGACTAGCGGCCACAATGAGCAGTTCTTC
CDR3aa: CASSHGTSGHNEQFF

j_gene: TRBJ2-1
d_gene: TRBD2
abundance: .
v_gene: TRBV19
CDR3nt: TGTGCCAGTAGTATTAGCGGGAGGGAGAACAATGAGCAGTTCTTC
CDR3aa: CASSISGRENNEQFF

j_gene: TRBJ2-7
d_gene: .
abundance: .
v_gene: TRBV18
CDR3nt: TGTGCCAGCTCTCGTACGACAGGTTCCACCGAGCAGTACTTC
CDR3aa: CASSRTTGSTEQYF

j_gene: TRBJ1-4
d_gene: .
abundance: .
v_gene: TRBV13
CDR3nt: TGTGCCAGCAGCTTAAGGGCAGGGGTGGGTGAAAAACTGTTTTTT
CDR3aa: CASSLRAGVGEKLFF

j_gene: TRBJ2-1
d_gene: TRBD2
abundance: .
v_gene: TRBV5-1
CDR3nt: TGCGCCAGCAGTTTTAGCGGGAGTTCCTACAATGAGCAGTTCTTC
CDR3aa: CASSFSGSSYNEQFF

j_gene: TRBJ1-2
d_gene: .
abundance: .
v_gene: TRBV10-3
CDR3nt: TGTGCCATCAGATCGCGGGGCGCCGGGTATGGCTACACCTTC
CDR3aa: CAIRSRGAGYGYTF

j_gene: TRBJ1-2
d_gene: .
abundance: .
v_gene: TRBV29-1
CDR3nt: TGCAGCGTTGATGGGGTTAACTATGGCTACACCTTC
CDR3aa: CSVDGVNYGYTF

j_gene: TRBJ2-1
d_gene: TRBD1
abundance: .
v_gene: TRBV5-1
CDR3nt: TGCGCCAGCAACCGTGACCGGGCACAGGGGCCCAATGAGCAGTTCTTC
CDR3aa: CASNRDRAQGPNEQFF

j_gene: TRBJ2-5
d_gene: .
abundance: once
v_gene: TRBV12-5
CDR3nt: TGTGCTAGCCAAGAGGTGTACCAAGAGACCCAGTACTTC
CDR3aa: CASQEVYQETQYF

j_gene: TRBJ2-2
d_gene: TRBD2
abundance: .
v_gene: TRBV30
CDR3nt: TGTGCCTGGAGTGTAGAGGGAGGGCCGGTCGGGGAGCTGTTTTTT
CDR3aa: CAWSVEGGPVGELFF

j_gene: TRBJ2-7
d_gene: .
abundance: .
v_gene: TRBV7-9
CDR3nt: TGTGCCAGCAGCTTAGCTTATCTGGCTGGGGACCAGGGTGTCTACGAGCAGTACTTC
CDR3aa: CASSLAYLAGDQGVYEQYF

j_gene: TRBJ2-5
d_gene: TRBD2
abundance: .
v_gene: TRBV10-2
CDR3nt: TGCGCCAGCAGCCATAAGGGAGGGCCGGAGACCCAGTACTTC
CDR3aa: CASSHKGGPETQYF

j_gene: TRBJ2-1
d_gene: TRBD2
abundance: .
v_gene: TRBV28
CDR3nt: TGTGCCAGCAGTTTATGGGCTAGCGGGGGCAATGAGCAGTTCTTC
CDR3aa: CASSLWASGGNEQFF

j_gene: TRBJ2-1
d_gene: .
abundance: .
v_gene: TRBV6-4
CDR3nt: TGTGCCAGCAGTGACATTTGGGGGGAGCAGTTCTTC
CDR3aa: CASSDIWGEQFF

j_gene: TRBJ2-7
d_gene: .
abundance: .
v_gene: TRBV25-1
CDR3nt: TGTGCCAGCAGTGAAGGAGCTGGGGGAGCCCTGTTCTACGAGCAGTACTTC
CDR3aa: CASSEGAGGALFYEQYF

j_gene: TRBJ2-5
d_gene: .
abundance: .
v_gene: TRBV18
CDR3nt: TGTGCCAGCTCACCAGGGCAGCAAGAGACCCAGTACTTC
CDR3aa: CASSPGQQETQYF

j_gene: TRBJ2-7
d_gene: .
abundance: .
v_gene: TRBV1
CDR3nt: TGCACCAGCAGCCAAAAAGGACCGGGGGAGAGACGGTACGAGCAGTACTTC
CDR3aa: CTSSQKGPGERRYEQYF

j_gene: TRBJ2-5
d_gene: .
abundance: .
v_gene: TRBV20-1
CDR3nt: TGCAGTGCTAGCGTCGGGGAGACCCAGTACTTC
CDR3aa: CSASVGETQYF

j_gene: TRBJ1-5
d_gene: .
abundance: .
v_gene: TRBV7-9
CDR3nt: TGTGCCACACCCTCCGGGGGGGGGAGCAATCAGCCCCAGCATTTT
CDR3aa: CATPSGGGSNQPQHF

j_gene: TRBJ2-2
d_gene: .
abundance: .
v_gene: TRBV9
CDR3nt: TGTGCCAGCAGCTCCCGCGGGCCCAACACCGGGGAGCTGTTTTTT
CDR3aa: CASSSRGPNTGELFF

j_gene: TRBJ2-7
d_gene: .
abundance: .
v_gene: TRBV4-2
CDR3nt: TGTGCCAGCAGCCCAGGTTTAGTGGAATCCTACGAGCAGTACTTC
CDR3aa: CASSPGLVESYEQYF

j_gene: TRBJ1-2
d_gene: .
abundance: few
v_gene: TRBV19
CDR3nt: TGTGCCAGTAGTATAGATGGGTCCGGGACAAATGGCTACACCTTC
CDR3aa: CASSIDGSGTNGYTF

j_gene: TRBJ2-1
d_gene: TRBD2
abundance: .
v_gene: TRBV5-1
CDR3nt: TGCGCCAGCAGCTTGAGTAGCGGGAGAGGGAATGAGCAGTTCTTC
CDR3aa: CASSLSSGRGNEQFF

j_gene: TRBJ1-4
d_gene: .
abundance: .
v_gene: TRBV28
CDR3nt: TGTGCCAGCAGCCCTTCGAATCCGATCCATGAAAAACTGTTTTTT
CDR3aa: CASSPSNPIHEKLFF